This TCR beta chain came from a study of blood T cell repertoires in COVID-19. Study context: Sources were T cells, B-cell-depleted T cells, or PBMCs; the material itself was cDNA or gDNA.

Trimming cost V 7 bases and J 4 bases, with 20 bases left between them. This CDR3 has 15 residues. CDR1 is SGHTA and CDR2 is FQGNSA in the germline V gene. This table comes from immunoSEQ multiplex PCR, and its TCRdb copy is limited to in-frame clones, with some not included. The table shows 200,000 to 250,000 clones, with 82% occurring only once. The sample was peripheral blood. The receptor was derived from a woman aged 18-30 years with acute or convalescent COVID-19. This rearrangement joins TRBV7-2 to TRBJ2-7; D remains ambiguous. The CDR3 DNA reads TGTGCCAGCACCCCGTGGGCAGGTGGGTTTTACGAGCAGTACTTC. Translated, it gives CASTPWAGGFYEQYF.